This paragraph reports one TCR beta chain. Only a few counts were recorded for this clonotype. The antigen it recognizes is unknown. Base qualities are not at hand, and no much larger clone is one base apart. The entry originates in a study of post-analysis software for immune sequencing data (dated by TCRdb to 2014 to 2015). Concerning the study at large: Recorded disease courses included relapsing-remitting, secondary progressive and progressive-relapsing multiple sclerosis, with some patients lacking subtype annotation. The patient repertoires were compared against approximately twelve previously published healthy control repertoires obtained from donors aged 6 to 25 years. A subset of samples was prepared in parallel using single-end sample barcoding, then pooled and co-amplified after Illumina adapter ligation. What the authors observed across the whole study: When samples were clustered directly using the F measure, samples prepared in the same batch co-clustered strongly, which prompted a batch-effect correction. Significantly higher frequencies in patients than in controls were found for several TRBV segments, including TRBV5-6, TRBV5-1 and TRBV20-1. Normalized Chao1 diversity was significantly lower in multiple sclerosis patients than controls, suggesting substantial peripheral T-cell clonal expansion. The multiple sclerosis patient group was slightly younger than the control group.

At the junction V is shortened by 2 bases and J by 5 bases, with 4 bases in between. Counted from cysteine to phenylalanine, this CDR3 has 11 amino acids. The retained sequence is limited to the CDR3, 33 bases, with the frame set at the first base. CDR1 and CDR2 were assigned from the germline V gene as KGHSH and LQKENI. Libraries were made using PCR. Sequenced on an Illumina HiSeq 2500. Unique molecular identifiers were incorporated into TCR beta cDNA libraries to reduce PCR and sequencing biases. Around 500,000 cDNA molecules were obtained for every 1 to 10 million input T cells, so each molecule roughly corresponded to one T cell. The patient libraries were prepared and sequenced with the same protocol used for the earlier healthy control dataset. Samples belonging to the same batch were prepared together, multiplexed and sequenced on a shared HiSeq lane. In the paper's pipeline: Raw barcoded reads were processed with MIGEC, discarding single-read molecular identifier groups before consensus assembly and CDR3 extraction. Clonotype tables were post-analysed with VDJtools, normalizing diversity by down-sampling all datasets to the smallest sample size. In repertoire overlap clustering, CDR3 amino acid sequences, but not nucleotide sequences, were matched to correct batch-related cross-sample contamination. Starting from the raw public reads, TCRdb applied fastp trimming at Q25, assembled clones with MiXCR and retained in-frame beta chains. Merged by CDR3 protein, the rows form single entries marked with the most common genes and DNA. TCRdb, not the original authors, processed these V and J calls. The sample contains over 150,000 distinct CDR3 sequences, about 29% of them found a single time. Approximately 1.5% of the sample lies in the top ten.

To demonstrate the VDJtools post-analysis software, the study profiled TCR beta repertoires from the peripheral blood of about 13 young patients with multiple sclerosis. The multiple sclerosis patients were children and adolescents ranging in age from roughly 6 to 15 years. The receptor comes from a girl aged 5 to 17 with multiple sclerosis. The sequence is built from TRBV18 and TRBJ2-7; confidence is insufficient to name the D gene. The specimen was blood. The DNA is as follows: TGTGCCAGCTCACCATACCACGAGCAGTACTTC. The encoded protein is CASSPYHEQYF.